A single sample is the source of the 21 T cell receptor beta chains below, sequenced in a study of T cell responses to AZD1222 COVID-19 vaccine. This table comes from immunoSEQ multiplex PCR, and its TCRdb copy is limited to in-frame clones, with some not included. The sample holds about 120,000 clones, around 90% seen once. Sequencing was performed on peripheral blood, taken on day 0 of MenACWY control vaccination. These TCRs come from an adult in good health.

The chain couples TRBV7-3 to TRBJ2-5, with 7 positions matching TRBD2. This CDR3 has 16 residues. J lost 4 bases, V lost 2 bases, and 10 bases had no gene match. The germline gives CDR1 SGHTA, CDR2 FQGTGA. The CDR3 is CASSLGAGPPAETQYF. The CDR3 DNA reads as TGTGCCAGCAGCTTAGGAGCGGGACCTCCCGCAGAGACCCAGTACTTC.

The chain recombines TRBV4-2 with TRBJ2-5; 7 bases are a match to TRBD2. The CDR3 spans 17 residues. Germline trimming cut 3 bases from V and 2 bases from J; bases unmatched to any gene: 12. Per germline, CDR1 LGHNA and CDR2 YNFKEQ. The CDR3 DNA sequence: TGTGCCAGCAGCCAGACCCATCGTGGCGGGGGTCAAGAGACCCAGTACTTC. It specifies CASSQTHRGGGQETQYF.

The chain is built from TRBV19 and TRBJ2-3; 8 nucleotides match TRBD2. V lost 4 bases and J lost 4; bases outside the gene matches: 1. The CDR3 loop spans 13 amino acids. Germline V CDR1 and CDR2: LNHDA, SQIVND (reference sequence). The DNA for the CDR3 is TGTGCCAGTAGTAGGACTAGCTCAGATACGCAGTATTTT. Translation: CASSRTSSDTQYF.

This chain links TRBV19 with TRBJ2-1; the D gene is possibly TRBD2 (8 bases). Germline values: CDR1 LNHDA, CDR2 SQIVND (reference sequence). The CDR3 spans 19 residues. Trimming pared 3 bases from V and 1 base from J, leaving 22 bases between. Written as DNA, the CDR3 is TGTGCCAGTAGTATGGCTAGCGGGCAACCCAGGGGGTCCTACAATGAGCAGTTCTTC. Translated: CASSMASGQPRGSYNEQFF.

The V gene is TRBV19, the J gene TRBJ1-2; 7 bases line up with TRBD1. Trimming at V came to 7 bases and at J to 7 bases, leaving 12 bases not matched to a gene. CDR1 is LNHDA, CDR2 SQIVND, per germline (reference sequence). The CDR3 covers 14 residues. CDR3 DNA: TGTGCCAGTATTCCGGGACAGCGAAAGGGTGGCTACACCTTC. As protein: CASIPGQRKGGYTF.

The chain joins TRBV12-5 to TRBJ2-1; no definite D call. The V end lost 0 bases, the J end lost 8 bases, and 8 bases lay between the germline ends. Germline assignment: CDR1 LGHNT and CDR2 FRNRAP. There are 13 residues in the CDR3. The CDR3 region has the DNA TGTGCTAGTGGTTTGGTAGATCGGTATGAGCAGTTCTTC. This codes for CASGLVDRYEQFF.

The chain uses TRBV3-1 (or the pseudogene TRBV3-2) and TRBJ1-6, with D unresolved. Trimming pared 4 bases from V and 19 bases from J, leaving 14 bases between. Germline V gene data show CDR1 as LGHDT and CDR2 as YNNKEL (reference sequence). This CDR3 contains 11 residues. The CDR3 DNA sequence: TGTGCCAGCAGCCTGCAGGAATCCAATCACTTT. Protein: CASSLQESNHF.

The chain links TRBV28 to TRBJ2-2; TRBD1 matches at 9 bases. The CDR3 is 16 residues long. CDR1 is MDHEN and CDR2 is SYDVKM in the germline V gene. V was clipped by 5 bases and J by 5 bases; unmatched bases: 9. For the CDR3, the DNA is TGTGCCAGCAGTCGCCTCCGACAGGGGGGAACCGGGGAGCTGTTTTTT. It encodes CASSRLRQGGTGELFF.

The chain is built from TRBV11-2 and TRBJ1-4; D is unresolved. This CDR3 is 15 amino acids long. In germline, CDR1 is SGHAT, CDR2 FQNNGV. V was clipped by 0 bases and J by 3 bases, with 8 bases between them. The CDR3, as DNA: TGTGCCAGCAGCTTAGAAAGCAGCTCTAATGAAAAACTGTTTTTT. Translated: CASSLESSSNEKLFF.

The chain combines TRBV7-2 with TRBJ1-5; 7 bases fit TRBD1. This CDR3 contains 14 residues. CDR1 and CDR2 from the germline V gene are SGHTA and FQGNSA. V gave up 1 base and J gave up 9 bases; unmatched junction bases: 6. The CDR3 DNA reads as TGTGCCAGCAGCTTAGTGAGGGGGCAGACGCCCCAGCATTTT. This sequence encodes CASSLVRGQTPQHF.

The chain carries TRBV3-1 (or the pseudogene TRBV3-2) and TRBJ2-7, with D tentatively TRBD2 (5 bases). V lost 0 bases to trimming and J lost 2 bases, with 11 bases between them. CDR3 length: 15 residues. The V gene's germline CDR1 is LGHDT and CDR2 YNNKEL (reference sequence). CDR3 bases: TGTGCCAGCAGCCAAGAACCGGGAAAGGCCTACGAGCAGTACTTC. Protein sequence: CASSQEPGKAYEQYF.

The chain links TRBV29-1 to TRBJ2-1; the match to TRBD1 covers 10 bases. The CDR3 extends over 13 amino acids. The V segment lost 4 bases and the J segment 3 bases; nucleotides outside the gene matches: 0. Germline assignment: CDR1 SQVTM and CDR2 ANQGSEA. The CDR3 nucleotides read TGCAGCGTTGGGACAGGGGGCTACAATGAGCAGTTCTTC. Amino acid sequence: CSVGTGGYNEQFF.

This chain links TRBV7-2 with TRBJ2-5, with unresolved D. The V end lost 0 bases, the J end lost 5 bases, and 7 bases lay between the germline ends. The CDR3 runs to 13 residues. The germline V gene has CDR1 SGHTA and CDR2 FQGNSA. This CDR3 reads CASSLALLETQYF. The CDR3 nucleotides are TGTGCCAGCAGCTTAGCTCTCTTGGAGACCCAGTACTTC.

The V gene is TRBV24-1, the J gene TRBJ2-7; D might be TRBD2 (5 bases). Germline lookup yields CDR1 KGHDR and CDR2 SFDVKD. This CDR3 has 14 amino acids. V shed 0 bases and J shed 2 bases, with 7 bases lying between them. CDR3 residues: CATSDLTRPYEQYF. CDR3 bases: TGTGCCACCAGTGATTTGACTAGACCCTACGAGCAGTACTTC.

V is TRBV7-9 and J is TRBJ2-5; no clear D gene. CDR1 is SEHNR and CDR2 is FQNEAQ in the germline V gene (reference sequence). The V and J ends lost 3 bases and 5 bases respectively, with 22 bases between them. The CDR3 totals 17 residues. The CDR3 nucleotides read TGTGCCAGCAGCTTGGGCGCGACGGTATGGGTTGGGGAGACCCAGTACTTC. Amino acid sequence: CASSLGATVWVGETQYF.

This chain joins TRBV11-2 and TRBJ1-1; D call uncertain. V was clipped by 5 bases and J by 3 bases, with 7 bases between them. The germline CDR1 and CDR2 sequences are SGHAT and FQNNGV. The CDR3 has 12 amino acids. The DNA of the CDR3 is TGTGCCAGCAGCACTAGGGACACTGAAGCTTTCTTT. This encodes CASSTRDTEAFF.

This clone was detected only once. The rearrangement joins TRBV20-1 to TRBJ1-2; TRBD1 aligns across 8 bases. This CDR3 has 11 amino acids. Germline V lookup: CDR1 DFQATT, CDR2 SNEGSKA (reference sequence). Losses at the gene ends were 4 bases for V and 10 bases for J; bases not matched to a gene: 5. CDR3 DNA: TGCAGTGCTACGCAGACAGGGGACTACACCTTC. It is translated as CSATQTGDYTF.

This sequence joins TRBV5-4 and TRBJ2-1; the match to TRBD2 covers 7 bases. This CDR3 has 16 amino acids. The V segment lost 3 bases and the J segment 0 bases; nucleotides outside the gene matches: 6. Per the germline V gene, CDR1 is SGHNT and CDR2 is YYREEE (reference sequence). The CDR3 protein is CASSSGGKRSYNEQFF. In DNA, the CDR3 is TGTGCCAGCAGCTCGGGGGGTAAGCGCTCCTACAATGAGCAGTTCTTC.

The J gene is TRBJ2-1, the V gene TRBV19, with TRBD1 as a possible D gene (6 bases). Per germline, CDR1 LNHDA and CDR2 SQIVND (reference sequence). This CDR3 comprises 15 residues. V was trimmed by 4 bases and J by 6 bases, leaving 16 bases between them. The CDR3 here is CASSTNRVSGNEQFF. Here the CDR3 DNA reads TGTGCCAGTAGTACCAACAGGGTTAGTGGCAATGAGCAGTTCTTC.

The V gene is TRBV4-1, the J gene TRBJ2-2; TRBD2 aligns across 14 bases. Trimming at V came to 0 bases and at J to 0 bases, leaving 6 bases not matched to a gene. CDR1 is MGHRA, CDR2 YSYEKL, per germline. This CDR3 has 20 residues. The CDR3: CASSQDRGLAGASNTGELFF. Written as DNA, the CDR3 is TGCGCCAGCAGCCAAGATAGGGGACTAGCGGGAGCCTCGAACACCGGGGAGCTGTTTTTT.

The chain links TRBV28 to TRBJ1-4, with D unresolved. The CDR3 covers 13 residues. From germline, CDR1 is MDHEN and CDR2 SYDVKM. V was shortened by 7 bases and J by 8 bases, with 14 bases between the two germline ends. DNA for the CDR3: TGTGCCAGCACCCCTGCCGGGCGCGAAAAACTGTTTTTT. Translated: CASTPAGREKLFF.